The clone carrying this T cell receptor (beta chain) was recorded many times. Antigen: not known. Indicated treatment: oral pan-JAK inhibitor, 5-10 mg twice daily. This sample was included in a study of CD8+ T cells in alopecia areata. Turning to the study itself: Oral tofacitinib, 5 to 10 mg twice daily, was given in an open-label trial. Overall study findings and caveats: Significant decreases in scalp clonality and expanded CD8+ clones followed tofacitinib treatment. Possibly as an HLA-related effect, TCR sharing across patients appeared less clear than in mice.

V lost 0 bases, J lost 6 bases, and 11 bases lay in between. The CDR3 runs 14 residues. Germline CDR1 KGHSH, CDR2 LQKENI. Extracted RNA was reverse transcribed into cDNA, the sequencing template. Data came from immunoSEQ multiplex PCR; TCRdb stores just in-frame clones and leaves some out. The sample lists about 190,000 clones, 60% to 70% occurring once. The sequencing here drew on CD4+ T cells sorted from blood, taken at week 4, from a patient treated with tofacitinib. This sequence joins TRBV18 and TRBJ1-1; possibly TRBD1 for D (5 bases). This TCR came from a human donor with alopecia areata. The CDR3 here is CASSPPGGASEAFF. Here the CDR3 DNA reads TGTGCCAGCTCACCACCGGGAGGGGCGTCTGAAGCTTTCTTT.